This TCR beta chain was sequenced during a study of blood T cell repertoires in COVID-19 (dated by TCRdb to 2019 to 2021). At the level of the whole study: Samples covering the acute and convalescent phases of COVID-19 were provided by collaborators in the United States, Italy and Spain. A de-identified subject ID, COVID-19 status, age in years and sex were almost always included in the sample metadata. The material from the prospective study consisted of cDNA or gDNA derived from T cells, B-cell-depleted T cells, or PBMCs. Samples were obtained from the ongoing ImmuneRACE study (first 160 participants) and from 1,200 or so subjects provided by 6 global collaborators. The repertoires were released in a freely available public database intended as a resource for research on the immune response to SARS-CoV-2. Subjects who had been exposed to COVID-19, were actively infected with it, or had recovered from it provided the deeply sampled blood TCRbeta repertoires that made up the dataset. Where available, HLA class I and class II types were obtained from metadata supplied by the sample provider rather than from assay-based typing.

TCRbeta CDR3 regions were amplified from genomic DNA by means of the immunoSEQ Assay, a bias-controlled multiplex PCR. Under the source paper's analysis protocol: Within the assay, amplification of reference gene primers was used to estimate how many nucleated cells each sample contained. To quantify the absolute abundance of each unique TCRbeta CDR3 rearrangement, sequence reads were collapsed and filtered. For each sample, productive Simpson clonality was calculated as the square root of Simpson's diversity index over productive rearrangements. The source is immuneACCESS, and TCRdb retained only in-frame sequences with V and J called. Part of the clones is not carried over; for the studies checked, unresolved V genes explain less than half of this, and the remainder is unexplained. V and J calls and clone size are given by that table; D and trimming were obtained from the DNA. In this sample the table shows about 100,000 clones, roughly 87% of which occur a single time. The top ten clones comprise under 7% of the sample.

From the cysteine up to the phenylalanine, the CDR3 has a length of 14 residues. Left in the record is the CDR3 DNA by itself, 42 bases read in frame from the first base. V and J are truncated by 5 bases and 1 base respectively, leaving an intervening sequence of 11 bases. CDR1 and CDR2 (SEHNR, FQNEAQ) derive from the germline V gene (reference sequence). The research as a whole found: How much clinical and demographic metadata was included differed by source and by participant, and the metadata was provided uncurated.

With respect to this clone: Its specific antigen is unknown. No base quality information exists; no much larger clone differs at one position.

Collaborating institutions collected whole blood in K2EDTA tubes following their own protocols. For TCRbeta analysis, collaborator samples were shipped as frozen whole blood, as isolated PBMCs, or as DNA extracted from either sample type. The chain employs TRBV7-9 and TRBJ1-1, with a tentative D gene TRBD1 over 5 matching bases. The origin of this receptor is a woman aged 55 to 70 with acute or convalescent COVID-19. The specimen was peripheral blood. For the CDR3, the sequence is CASSRPDRNTEAFF. The DNA sequence is TGTGCCAGCAGCAGGCCCGACAGGAACACTGAAGCTTTCTTT.